This TCR beta chain was obtained from a study of patients and donors after allogeneic stem cell transplantation. V gave up 0 bases and J gave up 3 bases; unmatched junction bases: 4. Germline CDR1 is ENHRY and CDR2 is SYGVKD. The CDR3 runs to 17 residues. This clonotype was counted ten times or more. MiXCR, run by TCRdb on the RT-PCR reads, gives a single entry per CDR3 protein. Of some 960,000 distinct CDR3 sequences listed, more than 15% are singletons. The chain combines TRBV10-3 with TRBJ2-3, with 12 positions matching TRBD2. Specimen: blood, either unsorted or a sorted T cell fraction (not recorded which). The TCR was taken from a human donor who was either an allogeneic HSCT recipient or a stem cell or donor lymphocyte infusion donor (not recorded which). It is not recorded whose cells these are; they may come from a transplant donor. The CDR3 bases are TGTGCCATCAGTGAGTCGTCTAGCGGGGGGGAAACAGATACGCAGTATTTT. This sequence encodes CAISESSSGGETDTQYF.